The 12 T cell receptor beta chains in this list originate from one sample, sequenced in a study of blood T cells in healthy people across ages. A second PCR, run for roughly 7 to 12 cycles, used a sample-barcoded 5' primer plus a J-beta primer mix. TCRdb redid the calling of the 5' RACE reads with MiXCR, one entry per CDR3 protein. The data show around 1,600,000 distinct CDR3 sequences, approximately 42% seen once. The sequenced sample consisted of blood. The origin of the receptors is a woman under 30 in good health.

This clonotype was seen only a few times. The chain uses TRBV4-3 and TRBJ2-1, with 7 bases aligning to TRBD1. After removal of 0 bases from V and 6 bases from J, the junction contained 8 bases not matched to a gene. This CDR3 has 16 amino acids. The germline V gene encodes CDR1 LGHNA and CDR2 YSLEER. The CDR3 coding sequence is TGCGCCAGCAGCCAAGAAGGGACAGCTGAAGGCAATGAGCAGTTCTTC. Translation gives CASSQEGTAEGNEQFF.

This clonotype has a handful of counts. The V gene is TRBV7-2, the J gene TRBJ2-3, with D uncertain. This CDR3 has 16 amino acids. The V gene lost 4 bases and the J gene lost 4 bases, with 18 bases spanning the gap. CDR1 SGHTA and CDR2 FQGNSA come from the germline V gene. CDR3 in DNA: TGTGCCAGCAGCTCCACGGTACTCCCTGTTGCAGATACGCAGTATTTT. Translation: CASSSTVLPVADTQYF.

The chain recombines TRBV14 with TRBJ1-1; weak D call: TRBD1 (6 bases). The length of the CDR3 is 15 residues. With 4 bases removed from V and 4 bases from J, the gap between germline ends came to 16 bases. Per the germline V gene, CDR1 is SGHDN and CDR2 is FVKESK. CDR3 amino acids: CASSRKRGKVTEAFF. The CDR3 DNA reads TGTGCCAGCAGCCGCAAAAGGGGGAAGGTCACTGAAGCTTTCTTT.

CDR3 nucleotides: TGCGCCAGCAGCCAAGGACCTTGGGAAGATACGCAGTATTTT. Its translation is CASSQGPWEDTQYF. J is TRBJ2-3 and V is TRBV4-1; D gene uncertain. Per the germline V gene, CDR1 is MGHRA and CDR2 is YSYEKL. The CDR3 sequence is 14 residues long. V was shortened by 1 base and J by 5 bases, with 10 bases between the two germline ends.

This clonotype appeared a few times. V usage is TRBV3-1 and J usage is TRBJ2-7, with no clear D. V lost 0 bases, J lost 1 base, and 13 bases lay in between. Germline V lookup: CDR1 LGHDT, CDR2 YNNKEL (reference sequence). The CDR3 consists of 16 residues. CDR3 protein: CASSQDMRSLSYEQYF. Here the CDR3 DNA reads TGTGCCAGCAGCCAAGATATGAGGAGTTTATCCTACGAGCAGTACTTC.

The V call is TRBV5-6, the J call TRBJ1-2, with a tentative D call TRBD1 (5 bases). The CDR3 is 15 residues long. CDR1 and CDR2 (germline): SGHDT, YYEEEE. V lost 4 bases to trimming and J lost 4 bases, with 17 bases between them. The CDR3: CASSVEQIGVYGYTF. The CDR3 DNA is TGTGCCAGCAGCGTGGAGCAGATAGGGGTCTATGGCTACACCTTC.

This clonotype was seen more than once but under ten times. The V call is TRBV4-3, the J call TRBJ1-1; the D gene is possibly TRBD1 (5 bases). Germline CDR1 and CDR2: LGHNA and YSLEER. Trimming shortened V by 4 bases and J by 1 base, and 10 bases separated the two germline ends. The CDR3 contains 14 residues. The CDR3 DNA reads as TGCGCCAGCAGCCCCGACGGGGGGAACACTGAAGCTTTCTTT. As protein: CASSPDGGNTEAFF.

This clonotype showed up just once. V gene TRBV20-1 combines with J gene TRBJ1-1, with D possibly matching TRBD1 (6 bases). Trimming pared 2 bases from V and 0 bases from J, leaving 10 bases between. Germline-derived CDR1 and CDR2 are DFQATT and SNEGSKA (reference sequence). The length of the CDR3 is 14 residues. The CDR3 spells CSARPGHLNTEAFF. The DNA of the CDR3 is TGCAGTGCTAGACCGGGACACCTGAACACTGAAGCTTTCTTT.

This clonotype was counted once. The chain uses TRBV6-1 and TRBJ1-2, with D hard to call. The CDR3 has 14 amino acids. Germline V lookup: CDR1 MNHNS, CDR2 SASEGT. V gave up 4 bases and J gave up 0 bases, with 9 bases separating them. CDR3 sequence reads: CASSVVTPNYGYTF. In DNA, the CDR3 is TGTGCCAGCAGTGTGGTGACACCTAACTATGGCTACACCTTC.

The chain is built from TRBV15 and TRBJ1-2; TRBD1 matches 10 bases. The length of the CDR3 is 16 residues. CDR1 is LNHNV and CDR2 is YYDKDF in the germline V gene (reference sequence). V was clipped by 0 bases and J by 3 bases; unmatched bases: 4. CDR3 region: CATSRETGQGYYGYTF. The CDR3 DNA is TGTGCCACCAGCAGAGAAACGGGACAGGGGTACTATGGCTACACCTTC.

This clonotype has only a few counts. CDR3 residues: CASSSGTLSNQPQHF. CDR3 sequence (DNA): TGTGCCAGCAGTTCCGGGACACTTAGCAATCAGCCCCAGCATTTT. The V and J genes are TRBV28 and TRBJ1-5, with D perhaps TRBD1 (6 bases). CDR3 length: 15 amino acids. CDR1 and CDR2 from the germline V gene are MDHEN and SYDVKM. V was clipped by 4 bases and J by 0 bases, with 10 bases between them.

V gene TRBV27 combines with J gene TRBJ1-1; D may be TRBD1 (5 bases). Per germline, CDR1 MNHEY and CDR2 SMNVEV (reference sequence). V lost 5 bases to trimming and J lost 2 bases, with 18 bases between them. This CDR3 comprises 16 residues. In DNA, the CDR3 is TGTGCCAGCAGTCCCCTCGGGACTCCGTCCAACACTGAAGCTTTCTTT. Amino acids: CASSPLGTPSNTEAFF.